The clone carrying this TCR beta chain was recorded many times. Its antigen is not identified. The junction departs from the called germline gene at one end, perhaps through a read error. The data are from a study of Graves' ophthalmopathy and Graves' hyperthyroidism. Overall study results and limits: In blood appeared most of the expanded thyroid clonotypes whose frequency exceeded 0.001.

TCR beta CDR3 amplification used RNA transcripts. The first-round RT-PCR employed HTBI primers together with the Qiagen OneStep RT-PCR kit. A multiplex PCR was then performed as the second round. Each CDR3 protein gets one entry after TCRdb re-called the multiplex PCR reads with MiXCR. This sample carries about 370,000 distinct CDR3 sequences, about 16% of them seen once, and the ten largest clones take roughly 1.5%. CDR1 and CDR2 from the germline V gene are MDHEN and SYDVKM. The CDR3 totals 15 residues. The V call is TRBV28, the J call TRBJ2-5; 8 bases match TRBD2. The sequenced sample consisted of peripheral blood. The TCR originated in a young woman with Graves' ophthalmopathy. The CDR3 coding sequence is TGTGCCAGCAGAGAGACCGGGACTAGGGTAGAGTCCCAGTACTTC. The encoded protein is CASRETGTRVESQYF.